Here is one T cell receptor (beta chain) with its context. Its antigen remains unknown. It was with previously described methods and listed TCR primers that bulk TCR libraries were made. TCRdb fed the PCR reads into MiXCR, producing one record per CDR3 protein. The repertoire includes about 97,000 distinct CDR3 sequences, under 40% of them detected once, and roughly 9.3% sits in the top ten. The germline V gene encodes CDR1 LGHNA and CDR2 YSLEER. V shed 1 base and J shed 8 bases, with 14 bases lying between them. The CDR3 is made up of 15 amino acids. The entry originates in a study of molecular identifiers for immune sequencing clone quantification. Overall study findings and caveats: It was shown that clones above 20 RNA copies held over 98% of effector molecules, but under 1% in naive cells.

The chain combines TRBV4-3 with TRBJ1-4, with D hard to call. Material: naive CD8+ T cells from blood, with Jurkat cell RNA spiked in. Subset reported: FACS-sorted CD8+CD4-CCR7+CD45RA+ naive T cells. The TCR was taken from a human donor in good health. Some libraries in this study had Jurkat cell RNA spiked in. Here the CDR3 reads CASSQGTGDGEKLFF. The CDR3 coding sequence is TGCGCCAGCAGCCAAGGCACCGGGGATGGCGAAAAACTGTTTTTT.